These 11 T cell receptor beta chains came from one sample sequenced in a study of T-cell reconstitution after alpha-beta-depleted transplantation in children. This sample's TCRbeta library carried unique molecular identifier barcodes. TCRdb fed the PCR reads into MiXCR, producing one record per CDR3 protein. The sample has 670,000 or so distinct CDR3 sequences, around 14% seen once. The sequencing used PBMCs, collected before TCRalphabeta/CD19-depleted stem cell transplant. The receptors shown here come from a girl aged 2 to 9 with congenital amegakaryocytic thrombocytopenia, due to receive a stem cell transplant.

This clonotype was seen only a few times. The J gene is TRBJ2-5, the V gene TRBV29-1; maybe TRBD1 (6 bases). This CDR3 comprises 13 residues. The germline V and J ends were trimmed by 8 bases and 5 bases, with 18 bases remaining between them. Per the germline V gene, CDR1 is SQVTM and CDR2 is ANQGSEA. CDR3 sequence reads: CSSIVGAGETQYF. The CDR3 nucleotides are TGCAGCTCCATAGTGGGGGCCGGGGAGACCCAGTACTTC. The full variable domain, its missing parts supplied by reference TRBV29-1 and TRBJ2-5, is SAVISQKPSRDICQRGTSLTIQCQVDSQVTMMFWYRQQPGQSLTLIATANQGSEATYESGFVIDKFPISRPNLTFSTLTVSNMSPEDSSIYLCSSIVGAGETQYFGPGTRLLVL.

The rearrangement links TRBV5-1 to TRBJ2-7, with 12 bases that match TRBD2. Germline CDR1 SGHRS, CDR2 YFSETQ. The CDR3 runs 17 residues. With V trimmed by 0 bases and J by 7 bases, 11 bases remained unmatched. Written as DNA, the CDR3 is TGCGCCAGCAGCTTGGGCCCTAGCGGGAGGGCCGTCTCGGAGCAGTACTTC. Encoded protein: CASSLGPSGRAVSEQYF.

The rearrangement uses TRBV5-1 and TRBJ2-7, with D maybe TRBD1 (6 bases). Trimming pared 7 bases from V and 3 bases from J, leaving 23 bases between. Per germline, CDR1 SGHRS and CDR2 YFSETQ. The CDR3 is made up of 16 amino acids. The CDR3 sequence: CASLPYPADRHYEQYF. CDR3 bases: TGCGCCAGCCTCCCATATCCAGCCGACAGGCACTACGAGCAGTACTTC. Combining the CDR3 with reference TRBV5-1 and TRBJ2-7 gives the whole variable domain KAGVTQTPRYLIKTRGQQVTLSCSPISGHRSVSWYQQTPGQGLQFLFEYFSETQRNKGNFPGRFSGRQFSNSRSEMNVSTLELGDSALYLCASLPYPADRHYEQYFGPGTRLTVT.

The chain combines TRBV27 with TRBJ2-1, with 11 bases matching TRBD2. J gave up 8 bases and V 5 bases, and 8 bases lay outside the gene matches. The germline gives CDR1 MNHEY, CDR2 SMNVEV (reference sequence). The CDR3 is made up of 15 amino acids. This chain's CDR3 is CASSPPTSGRDEQFF. The DNA of the CDR3 is TGTGCCAGCAGTCCACCAACTAGCGGGAGAGATGAGCAGTTCTTC.

This clonotype was observed many times. The rearrangement joins TRBV5-1 to TRBJ2-1; tentatively, D is TRBD2 (6 bases). Germline V gene lookup returns CDR1 SGHRS and CDR2 YFSETQ. V was clipped by 0 bases and J by 6 bases, with 10 bases between them. The CDR3 length is 14 residues. CDR3 nucleotides: TGCGCCAGCAGCTTGGTCGGGAGTCTCAATGAGCAGTTCTTC. Translated, it gives CASSLVGSLNEQFF.

This clonotype was detected a few times. The J gene is TRBJ2-3, the V gene TRBV12-3 or TRBV12-4, with 8 bases aligning to TRBD2. The CDR3 runs 16 residues. Germline trimming cut 1 base from V and 2 bases from J; bases unmatched to any gene: 5. CDR3 sequence: CASSLVPGGHTDTQYF. The CDR3, as DNA: TGTGCCAGCAGTTTAGTCCCGGGAGGGCACACAGATACGCAGTATTTT.

In its sample, this clonotype was seen many times. The rearrangement uses TRBV11-2 and TRBJ2-3; no reliable D call. V was cut by 3 bases and J by 2 bases, with 6 bases left in between. CDR1 SGHAT and CDR2 FQNNGV come from the germline V gene. CDR3 length: 13 amino acids. The DNA for the CDR3 is TGTGCCAGCAGCTTCAGGATCACAGATACGCAGTATTTT. Translating gives CASSFRITDTQYF. Complete variable domain (other parts from reference TRBV11-2 and TRBJ2-3): EAGVAQSPRYKIIEKRQSVAFWCNPISGHATLYWYQQILGQGPKLLIQFQNNGVVDDSQLPKDRFSAERLKGVDSTLKIQPAKLEDSAVYLCASSFRITDTQYFGPGTRLTVL.

With regard to this clonotype: The junction and the germline gene differ at one end; a read error may be behind it. V usage is TRBV6-5 and J usage is TRBJ2-1; D unresolved. Germline V gene lookup returns CDR1 MNHEY and CDR2 SVGAGI. The CDR3 consists of 13 residues. Here the CDR3 reads CTSSYDPQTEQFF. For the CDR3, the DNA is TGTACCAGCAGTTACGATCCGCAGACCGAGCAGTTCTTC.

This clonotype was seen ten or more times. The V gene is TRBV5-1, the J gene TRBJ1-4; D gene ambiguous. CDR1 and CDR2 from the germline V gene are SGHRS and YFSETQ. Trimming cost V 0 bases and J 4 bases, with 13 bases left between them. The CDR3 is made up of 16 amino acids. Written as DNA, the CDR3 is TGCGCCAGCAGCTTGGCCGGACGTGGGCGTAATGAAAAACTGTTTTTT. The encoded protein is CASSLAGRGRNEKLFF.

With respect to this clonotype: A much bigger clone sits one base away, suggesting this may be a read error. This chain's CDR3 is CSARDPGNTGELFF. The CDR3 region has the DNA TGCAGTGCTAGAGATCCTGGAAACACCGGGGAGCTGTTTTTT. The chain has TRBV20-1 and TRBJ2-2; D unclear. In germline, CDR1 is DFQATT, CDR2 SNEGSKA (reference sequence). Trimming left V 0 bases short and J 2 bases short, with 7 bases between. The CDR3 is 14 amino acids.

This clonotype was recorded at least ten times. The genes are TRBV6-5 and TRBJ2-1, with a weak D call TRBD1 (6 bases). The CDR3 is 13 residues long. The germline V gene has CDR1 MNHEY and CDR2 SVGAGI. V lost 6 bases, J lost 4 bases, and 10 bases lay in between. As DNA, the CDR3 is TGTGCCAGCAGACCTACAGGGTACAATGAGCAGTTCTTC. Its protein product is CASRPTGYNEQFF.